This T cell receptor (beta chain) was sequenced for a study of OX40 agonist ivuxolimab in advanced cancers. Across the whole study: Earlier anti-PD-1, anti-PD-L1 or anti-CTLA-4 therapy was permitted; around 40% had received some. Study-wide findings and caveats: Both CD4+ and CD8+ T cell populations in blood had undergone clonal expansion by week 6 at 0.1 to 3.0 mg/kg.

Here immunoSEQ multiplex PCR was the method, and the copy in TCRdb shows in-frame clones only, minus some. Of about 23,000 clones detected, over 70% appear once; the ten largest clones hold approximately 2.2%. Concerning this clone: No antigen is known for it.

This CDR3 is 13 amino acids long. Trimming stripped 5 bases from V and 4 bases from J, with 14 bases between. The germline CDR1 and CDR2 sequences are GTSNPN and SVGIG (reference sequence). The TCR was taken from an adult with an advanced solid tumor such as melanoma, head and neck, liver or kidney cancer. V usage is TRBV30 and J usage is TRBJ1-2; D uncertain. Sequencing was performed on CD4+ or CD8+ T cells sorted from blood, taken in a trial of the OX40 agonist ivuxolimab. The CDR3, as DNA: TGTGCCTGGGGGGTTCCGGGGTTCTATGGCTACACCTTC. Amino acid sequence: CAWGVPGFYGYTF.